The 13 T cell receptor beta chains given below trace back to one sample, sequenced in a study of T cells expressing NK-cell markers (TCRdb year 2020). Library method: 5' RACE. For sequencing, an Illumina HiSeq 2000 was employed. One entry per CDR3 protein sequence results from the TCRdb reprocessing of the reads, with DNA left out. The table kept for this sample lists around 260,000 distinct CDR3 sequences. The leading ten clones occupy about 4.2% of the sample. The sequenced sample was blood T cells: a sorted CD56 or NKG2C T cell subset, CD4+ or CD8+ T cells, or bulk PBMC T cells (not recorded which). All receptors derive from a woman aged 18 to 75 in good health.

The J gene is TRBJ1-4, the V gene TRBV20-1. Germline V CDR1 and CDR2: DFQATT, SNEGSKA (reference sequence). The CDR3 consists of 14 residues. CDR3 residues: CSARSRLGNEKLFF.

This sequence joins TRBV5-5 and TRBJ2-6. CDR1 is SGHKS, CDR2 YYEKEE, per germline (reference sequence). This CDR3 is 13 amino acids long. The CDR3 region is CASSHSGANVLTF.

The genes are TRBV6-1 and TRBJ2-3. From germline, CDR1 is MNHNS and CDR2 SASEGT. The CDR3 is 15 amino acids. CDR3 sequence reads: CASSKPRVDTDTQYF.

This chain joins TRBV12-3 or TRBV12-4 and TRBJ2-1; TCRdb selects TRBD2, and the lack of DNA leaves this call unchecked. This CDR3 is built from 15 residues. CDR3 sequence reads: CASRVASGGHNEQFF.

CDR3 protein: CASSEGGRREDTQYF. The genes are TRBV2 and TRBJ2-3; as DNA is missing, the TRBD2 call by TCRdb cannot be tested. The CDR3 runs to 15 residues. CDR1 is SNHLY and CDR2 is FYNNEI in the germline V gene. The whole variable domain, remainder taken from reference TRBV2 and TRBJ2-3, is EPEVTQTPSHQVTQMGQEVILRCVPISNHLYFYWYRQILGQKVEFLVSFYNNEISEKSEIFDDQFSVERPDGSNFTLKIRSTKLEDSAMYFCASSEGGRREDTQYFGPGTRLTVL.

V and J are TRBV7-3 and TRBJ2-2. This CDR3 is 15 amino acids long. Germline CDR1 reads SGHTA; CDR2 reads FQGTGA. The CDR3 spells CASSLIGPNTGELFF.

CDR3 residues: CASSGRGWEGAQPQHF. This sequence joins TRBV6-2 or TRBV6-3 and TRBJ1-5; lacking DNA, the TRBD1 call made by TCRdb goes unchecked. The CDR3 sequence is 16 residues long. Per the germline V gene, CDR1 is MNHEY and CDR2 is SVGEGT.

CDR3 amino acids: CASNLAGGAYEQYF. V usage is TRBV12-3 or TRBV12-4 and J usage is TRBJ2-7. The CDR3 totals 14 residues.

The chain uses TRBV29-1 and TRBJ2-1. The CDR3 has 14 residues. CDR1 and CDR2 (germline): SQVTM, ANQGSEA. CDR3 protein: CSGRNGGSYNEQFF.

CDR3 sequence reads: CASSLTTAGELFF. V usage is TRBV7-3 and J usage is TRBJ2-2. Germline-derived CDR1 and CDR2 are SGHTA and FQGTGA. The CDR3 is 13 amino acids.

The chain has TRBV12-3 or TRBV12-4 and TRBJ2-3; TCRdb picks TRBD2, but there is no DNA to check that call. The CDR3 has 15 residues. This CDR3 reads CASRGLAGATDTQYF.

V gene TRBV5-1 combines with J gene TRBJ2-7; the D gene TCRdb calls, TRBD1, cannot be checked with no DNA. CDR3 length equals 14 residues. Germline values: CDR1 SGHRS, CDR2 YFSETQ. The CDR3 loop is CASSFRDRAYEQYF.

V is TRBV12-3 or TRBV12-4 and J is TRBJ1-2; TCRdb selects TRBD1, and the lack of DNA leaves this call unchecked. CDR3 length: 12 amino acids. The CDR3 sequence is CASTPVGYGYTF.